This TCR beta chain was profiled in a study of blood T cell repertoires in COVID-19. As for the study in general: Specimens from acute and convalescent COVID-19 originated in the United States, Italy and Spain. PBMCs, B-cell-depleted T cells, or T cells provided the cDNA or gDNA that made up the material.

Per the germline V gene, CDR1 is SNHLY and CDR2 is FYNNEI. The CDR3 totals 14 residues. Trimming removed 2 bases at V and 4 bases at J, with 11 bases between. As originally analysed: Reference gene primer amplification in the assay estimated nucleated cell counts. Clones were read by immunoSEQ multiplex PCR, and TCRdb kept only the in-frame ones, dropping some. That table gives V, J and clone size, and the DNA gave D and trimming. This sample has about 98,000 clones, with 81% found just once. This clone was detected only once. The sequencing input was peripheral blood. This rearrangement joins TRBV2 to TRBJ1-2; D uncertain. This clonotype was sampled from a woman aged 80 or over with acute or convalescent COVID-19. Here the CDR3 DNA reads TGTGCCAGCAGTGAAATTGACACCGCCTATGGCTACACCTTC. It encodes CASSEIDTAYGYTF. The whole variable domain, remainder taken from reference TRBV2 and TRBJ1-2, is EPEVTQTPSHQVTQMGQEVILRCVPISNHLYFYWYRQILGQKVEFLVSFYNNEISEKSEIFDDQFSVERPDGSNFTLKIRSTKLEDSAMYFCASSEIDTAYGYTFGSGTRLTVV.